One T cell receptor beta chain is described in this entry. Antigen specificity is unknown. This specimen comes from a study of chemoradiotherapy in HPV16-positive cancers. Study in general: Candidate HPV-specific clones and shared TCR motifs came from a couple of HPV16-positive patients. Study-level findings and limits: The functional HPV-specific definition rests on just two HPV16-positive patients. Candidate HPV-specific clones and E7-related TCR motifs grew in tumor during treatment.

Produced via immunoSEQ multiplex PCR; TCRdb's table is partial and in-frame only. The sample lists over 35,000 clones, approximately 73% occurring once. The sample was blood, taken from a patient who underwent chemoradiotherapy. The source is a human donor with HPV-associated anogenital cancer.

The CDR3 DNA sequence: TGCGCCAGCTCTGCGGGGGGCACAGATACGCAGTATTTT. Its protein is CASSAGGTDTQYF. The V gene is TRBV5-1, the J gene TRBJ2-3, with 7 bases aligning to TRBD2. V shed 7 bases, J shed 1 base, and the junction held 3 bases outside the gene matches. This CDR3 has 13 amino acids. Germline values: CDR1 SGHRS, CDR2 YFSETQ.